Each of the 30 T cell receptor beta chains below was sequenced from the same sample in a study of Graves' ophthalmopathy and Graves' hyperthyroidism. RNA transcripts provided the template for amplifying TCR beta CDR3 regions. The first round was an RT-PCR with HTBI primers, and the second round was a multiplex PCR. TCRdb used MiXCR to reprocess the multiplex PCR reads, holding one entry per CDR3 protein. The sample carries around 1,200,000 distinct CDR3 sequences, 35% to 40% recorded once. The sequenced material came from peripheral blood or thyroid tissue (not recorded which). All receptors come from an adult man with Graves' hyperthyroidism.

This clonotype was counted ten times or more. CDR3 protein: CASSFNAWGGYTF. The CDR3 DNA is TGTGCCAGCAGCTTTAATGCCTGGGGGGGCTACACCTTC. The V call is TRBV13, the J call TRBJ1-2, with a possible D match to TRBD1 (5 bases). Germline CDR1 reads PRHDT; CDR2 reads FYEKMQ (reference sequence). V was pared by 3 bases and J by 8 bases, with 13 bases between. The CDR3 is 13 residues long.

The chain carries TRBV7-9 and TRBJ2-7; 8 nucleotides agree with TRBD1. Germline V gene data show CDR1 as SEHNR and CDR2 as FQNEAQ (reference sequence). Trimming removed 6 bases from V and 5 bases from J; junction bases left unmatched: 12. The CDR3 runs 15 residues. CDR3 nucleotides: TGTGCCAGCAGTCAGAGGGACAGGCCCCTCGACGAGCAGTACTTC. The encoded protein is CASSQRDRPLDEQYF.

This clonotype was detected many times. The chain carries TRBV10-2 and TRBJ2-7; D is unclear. Trimming took 3 bases from V and 2 from J, leaving 11 bases between them. This CDR3 is 14 amino acids long. Per germline, CDR1 WSHSY and CDR2 SAAADI. CDR3 protein: CASSEVHRPYEQYF. CDR3 DNA: TGCGCCAGCAGTGAAGTCCACAGACCCTACGAGCAGTACTTC.

This rearrangement joins TRBV7-9 to TRBJ2-2, with unresolved D. CDR3 length equals 14 residues. Germline V gene data show CDR1 as SEHNR and CDR2 as FQNEAQ (reference sequence). V shed 5 bases and J shed 4 bases, with 11 bases lying between them. The CDR3 nucleotides are TGTGCCAGCAGCCCGGGCGTTCGCACCGGGGAGCTGTTTTTT. It encodes CASSPGVRTGELFF. Complete variable domain (other parts from reference TRBV7-9 and TRBJ2-2): DTGVSQNPRHKITKRGQNVTFRCDPISEHNRLYWYRQTLGQGPEFLTYFQNEAQLEKSRLLSDRFSAERPKGSFSTLEIQRTEQGDSAMYLCASSPGVRTGELFFGEGSRLTVL.

As for this clonotype: A read error may explain this, as a much larger clone is one base away. This chain joins TRBV6-5 and TRBJ1-1; D not certain. This CDR3 has 17 residues. The germline V gene has CDR1 MNHEY and CDR2 SVGAGI. V was trimmed by 0 bases and J by 4 bases, leaving 18 bases between them. The CDR3 reads CASSYSTGRRLSTEAFF. The CDR3, as DNA: TGTGCCAGCAGTTACTCGACCGGTAGACGGCTGAGCACTGAAGCTTTCTTT.

The chain links TRBV30 to TRBJ1-1; unclear D gene. CDR1 and CDR2 (germline): GTSNPN, SVGIG (reference sequence). The length of the CDR3 is 13 residues. Trimming shortened V by 2 bases and J by 3 bases, and 10 bases separated the two germline ends. This CDR3 is CAWSTGRDTEAFF. The CDR3 DNA reads TGTGCCTGGAGTACCGGGAGAGACACTGAAGCTTTCTTT.

The table lists this clonotype with many counts. The V and J genes are TRBV7-6 and TRBJ1-3; D call uncertain. The V gene's germline CDR1 is SGHVS and CDR2 FNYEAQ. The length of the CDR3 is 18 residues. The V end lost 6 bases, the J end lost 1 base, and 22 bases lay between the germline ends. This CDR3 is CASSPRANGVLSGNTIYF. The CDR3 DNA is TGTGCCAGCAGTCCGAGGGCAAATGGCGTTTTGTCTGGAAACACCATATATTTT.

V usage is TRBV18 and J usage is TRBJ2-6; a possible D gene is TRBD2 (6 bases). Trimming stripped 1 base from V and 2 bases from J, with 15 bases between. The CDR3 length is 18 residues. CDR1 KGHSH and CDR2 LQKENI come from the germline V gene. CDR3 residues: CASSPLWQEGPGANVLTF. CDR3 DNA sequence: TGTGCCAGCTCACCACTTTGGCAGGAGGGGCCTGGGGCCAACGTCCTGACTTTC.

This clonotype was detected ten times or more. The J gene is TRBJ1-5, the V gene TRBV20-1; unclear D gene. The CDR3 runs 12 residues. CDR1 and CDR2 (germline): DFQATT, SNEGSKA (reference sequence). Trimming stripped 6 bases from V and 6 bases from J, with 12 bases between. This CDR3 reads CSALVEGQPQHF. As DNA, the CDR3 is TGCAGTGCCCTCGTGGAGGGTCAGCCCCAGCATTTT.

In its sample, this clonotype was seen many times. CDR3 bases: TGCGCCAGCAGCGCTGGACAGGGGGGCTTCAGGGCCAACGTCCTGACTTTC. Its protein is CASSAGQGGFRANVLTF. V and J are TRBV5-1 and TRBJ2-6; 10 bases align to TRBD1. Germline V lookup: CDR1 SGHRS, CDR2 YFSETQ. The CDR3 is 17 residues long. V was clipped by 4 bases and J by 5 bases; unmatched bases: 9.

Notes on this clonotype: This sequence may be a read error, since a much larger clone differs from it by one base. The chain has TRBV19 and TRBJ2-7; TRBD2 aligns across 7 bases. The germline gives CDR1 LNHDA, CDR2 SQIVND (reference sequence). The CDR3 is 15 residues long. The CDR3 DNA sequence: TGTGCCAGTAGTATCGGGCTAGCGGCCTACTACGAGCAGAACTTC. Amino acids: CASSIGLAAYYEQNF.

Ten or more counts support this clonotype. This chain connects TRBV12-3 or TRBV12-4 to TRBJ2-7; D possibly corresponds to TRBD1 (5 bases). CDR3 length: 14 amino acids. V was cut by 3 bases and J by 4 bases, with 13 bases left in between. The CDR3 loop is CASSLARAAYEQYF. In nucleotides, the CDR3 is TGTGCCAGCAGTTTGGCCAGGGCGGCGTACGAGCAGTACTTC.

The V call is TRBV20-1, the J call TRBJ2-7; possibly TRBD1 for D (6 bases). V lost 6 bases, J lost 4 bases, and 19 bases lay in between. The germline CDR1 and CDR2 sequences are DFQATT and SNEGSKA (reference sequence). CDR3 length equals 14 residues. In nucleotides, the CDR3 is TGCAGTGCGGACAGAGGGCCGGTTAATTACGAGCAGTACTTC. Translation: CSADRGPVNYEQYF.

The chain carries TRBV12-3 or TRBV12-4 and TRBJ2-2; 7 bases map to TRBD2. The CDR3 loop spans 16 amino acids. The V gene end was trimmed by 6 bases and the J gene end by 3 bases; junction bases not matched to a gene: 10. The CDR3 DNA reads as TGTGCCAGCAGACCACCCAACCGGGGGGACACCGGGGAGCTGTTTTTT. Its protein product is CASRPPNRGDTGELFF.

The chain joins TRBV5-6 to TRBJ1-6; 9 bases are a match to TRBD1. CDR3 length: 17 residues. V lost 4 bases, J lost 9 bases, and 14 bases stayed unmatched. The germline CDR1 and CDR2 sequences are SGHDT and YYEEEE. The CDR3 protein is CASSQTGQGLISSPLHF. The CDR3 nucleotides are TGTGCCAGCAGCCAAACGGGACAGGGTTTGATAAGTTCACCCCTCCACTTT.

The rearrangement links TRBV24-1 to TRBJ2-5; D gene ambiguous. This CDR3 region has 15 residues. Trimming removed 3 bases at V and 3 bases at J, with 13 bases between. CDR1 and CDR2 (germline): KGHDR, SFDVKD. The CDR3, as DNA: TGTGCCACCAGTGATCTAATGCATGGGGAAGAGACCCAGTACTTC. Translating it yields CATSDLMHGEETQYF.

This sequence joins TRBV24-1 and TRBJ2-5; tentative D call: TRBD2 (5 bases). Germline V CDR1 and CDR2: KGHDR, SFDVKD. The length of the CDR3 is 15 residues. V shed 4 bases and J shed 1 base, with 12 bases lying between them. CDR3 in DNA: TGTGCCACCAGTGAGGGGAGAGGACTCCAAGAGACCCAGTACTTC. The encoded protein is CATSEGRGLQETQYF.

In the case of this clonotype: A read error may explain this, as a much larger clone is one base away. Since the CDR3 does not end with the conserved phenylalanine or tryptophan, this likely comes from a read error. The genes are TRBV7-9 and TRBJ1-2; D is perhaps TRBD1 (5 bases). This CDR3 contains 14 residues. Germline V gene sequence: CDR1 SEHNR, CDR2 FQNEAQ (reference sequence). Trimming removed 1 base at V and 1 base at J, with 7 bases between. In DNA form, the CDR3 reads TGTGCCAGCAGCTTAGGGACAAATAACTATGGCTACACCCTC. Protein sequence: CASSLGTNNYGYTL.

The sample holds many counts of this clonotype. The chain uses TRBV10-3 and TRBJ1-5, with D hard to call. Germline V gives CDR1 ENHRY, CDR2 SYGVKD. V was pared by 3 bases and J by 7 bases, with 7 bases between. The CDR3 runs to 12 residues. The CDR3 DNA sequence: TGTGCCATCAGTGACTGGGGACAGCCCCAGCATTTT. Translation: CAISDWGQPQHF.

CDR3 sequence (DNA): TGCAGCGTCGTATGGACTAGCGGGGCCTACTACGAGCAGTACTTC. Amino acid sequence: CSVVWTSGAYYEQYF. The chain uses TRBV29-1 and TRBJ2-7; 12 bases map to TRBD2. V was pared by 6 bases and J by 3 bases, with 9 bases of the junction left unmatched. The CDR3 covers 15 residues. Germline V gene lookup returns CDR1 SQVTM and CDR2 ANQGSEA.

Points on this clonotype: With a much larger clone just one base away, this may be a read error. The chain employs TRBV16 and TRBJ1-1; D not certain. This CDR3 is 13 amino acids long. Trimming cost V 10 bases and J 1 base, with 13 bases left between them. Germline assignment: CDR1 KGHSY and CDR2 FQNENV. This chain's CDR3 is CAITAVTNTEAFF. The CDR3 DNA reads as TGTGCCATCACCGCGGTGACGAACACTGAAGCTTTCTTT.

This rearrangement joins TRBV10-3 to TRBJ2-5; unclear D gene. The DNA end is a closer match to TRBJ2-1, so the J assignment may be wrong. Germline V gives CDR1 ENHRY, CDR2 SYGVKD. The CDR3 sequence is 13 residues long. The CDR3 protein is CAISDSQPNEQFF. As DNA, the CDR3 is TGTGCCATCAGTGATAGTCAGCCCAATGAGCAGTTCTTC.

This clonotype was seen only a few times. One base away lies a much larger clone, so this may be a sequencing read error. The CDR3 region is CASRFQRNYGYTF. The CDR3 DNA is TGCGCCAGCCGCTTCCAACGTAACTATGGCTACACCTTC. The chain links TRBV5-1 to TRBJ1-2; no reliable D call. Germline V gene sequence: CDR1 SGHRS, CDR2 YFSETQ. The CDR3 runs 13 residues.

This chain uses TRBV19 with TRBJ2-5, with 11 bases that match TRBD1. The J call could be wrong; TRBJ2-7 is a better fit for the DNA end. Germline CDR1 LNHDA, CDR2 SQIVND (reference sequence). CDR3 size: 15 residues. The CDR3 bases are TGTGCCAGTAACGACCGGGGACAGGGGGTCTACGAGCAGTACTTC. Its translation is CASNDRGQGVYEQYF.

This clonotype was seen ten or more times. This chain joins TRBV2 and TRBJ1-5; D is undetermined. The CDR3 runs 14 residues. The germline V and J ends were trimmed by 3 bases and 5 bases, with 11 bases remaining between them. CDR1 SNHLY and CDR2 FYNNEI come from the germline V gene. CDR3 residues: CASSDKRHYQPQHF. The CDR3 DNA follows: TGTGCCAGCAGTGACAAAAGACACTATCAGCCCCAGCATTTT.

The J gene is TRBJ1-1, the V gene TRBV7-2; the match to TRBD1 covers 10 bases. This CDR3 has 17 amino acids. After removal of 1 base from V and 1 base from J, the junction contained 6 bases not matched to a gene. The germline V gene encodes CDR1 SGHTA and CDR2 FQGNSA. The CDR3, as DNA: TGTGCCAGCAGCTTAGTGGGACAGGGGTTCACGAACACTGAAGCTTTCTTT. Translating gives CASSLVGQGFTNTEAFF.

This clonotype was detected only a few times. The chain couples TRBV7-9 to TRBJ2-7; D is unclear. This CDR3 region has 11 residues. CDR1 is SEHNR and CDR2 is FQNEAQ in the germline V gene (reference sequence). The V gene lost 10 bases and the J gene lost 6 bases, with 13 bases spanning the gap. The CDR3 DNA sequence: TGTGCCACCAGTGATTTCTTCGAGCAGTACTTC. This translates into CATSDFFEQYF.

Regarding this clonotype: A read error may be the cause here, since a much bigger clone is one base away. The CDR3, as DNA: TGCGCCAGCAGGACCGGGACGCCAGGTGGCTACACCTTC. This sequence encodes CASRTGTPGGYTF. The chain joins TRBV5-1 to TRBJ1-2; the D gene is possibly TRBD1 (5 bases). Trimming cost V 5 bases and J 7 bases, with 15 bases left between them. CDR1 and CDR2 from the germline V gene are SGHRS and YFSETQ. The CDR3 extends over 13 amino acids. The variable domain in full, completed from reference TRBV5-1 and TRBJ1-2, reads KAGVTQTPRYLIKTRGQQVTLSCSPISGHRSVSWYQQTPGQGLQFLFEYFSETQRNKGNFPGRFSGRQFSNSRSEMNVSTLELGDSALYLCASRTGTPGGYTFGSGTRLTVV.

This clonotype was counted ten times or more. CDR3 protein: CASSQRSGELFF. The CDR3 nucleotides read TGTGCCAGCAGCCAGCGCTCCGGGGAGCTGTTTTTT. V is TRBV7-3 and J is TRBJ2-2; D is unclear. Between the trimmed V and J ends, which lost 5 bases and 6 bases, there was a span of 7 bases. This CDR3 contains 12 residues. The germline V gene has CDR1 SGHTA and CDR2 FQGTGA.

The table lists this clonotype with many counts. The rearrangement links TRBV7-9 to TRBJ1-5; 7 bases line up with TRBD1. The CDR3 extends over 14 amino acids. Trimming removed 1 base from V and 7 bases from J; junction bases left unmatched: 4. Germline CDR1 is SEHNR and CDR2 is FQNEAQ (reference sequence). CDR3 DNA sequence: TGTGCCAGCAGCTTAGGCGGACAGGAACAGCCCCAGCATTTT. Translating gives CASSLGGQEQPQHF.